This T cell receptor (beta chain) was recovered during a study of vaccination and CD4 T cells after COVID-19. Treatment reported: roughly nine-day PBMC culture with coronavirus spike peptide pools or control peptides (ViraFEST assay). Germline V lookup: CDR1 ENHRY, CDR2 SYGVKD. The CDR3 extends over 13 amino acids. Trimming took 10 bases from V and 5 from J, leaving 17 bases between them. With respect to this clonotype: Its antigen is undetermined.

The Oncomine TCR Beta short-read assay sequenced DNA from cultured CD4+ T cells. TCRdb re-called the PCR reads with MiXCR, one entry per CDR3 protein. The data hold roughly 20,000 distinct CDR3 sequences, with around 45% observed a single time. The TCR sequence derives from a human donor who had recovered from COVID-19. The specimen comprised CD4+ T cells from blood, cultured in vitro, sampled after SARS-CoV-2 vaccination. V usage is TRBV10-3 and J usage is TRBJ1-1; D is unresolved. As DNA, the CDR3 is TGTGCCACCCTGGACGGAGTTGGAACTGAAGCTTTCTTT. Protein: CATLDGVGTEAFF.